The 30 T cell receptor beta chains below were found in one sample sequenced in a study of cytomegalovirus exposure and HLA in healthy donors. Primers for the PCR totalled 60 Vbeta and 13 Jbeta. Measured with immunoSEQ multiplex PCR; TCRdb has only the in-frame clones, and not every one. Among over 85,000 clones listed, around 63% were seen once. The sample comprised PBMCs. These receptors were collected from a human donor in good health.

This rearrangement joins TRBV6-1 to TRBJ2-3; 8 bases align to TRBD1. The length of the CDR3 is 16 residues. The germline gives CDR1 MNHNS, CDR2 SASEGT. J was trimmed by 3 bases and V by 0 bases; bases with no gene match: 5. The CDR3 region has the DNA TGTGCCAGCAGTGAAGCGCTAGGACAGGGAACAGATACGCAGTATTTT. It yields the protein CASSEALGQGTDTQYF.

The sample holds a few counts of this clone. The rearrangement links TRBV11-2 to TRBJ2-5; TRBD2 matches 12 bases. The ends lost 2 bases at V and 5 bases at J; junction bases unmatched: 12. Germline CDR1 is SGHAT and CDR2 is FQNNGV. The CDR3 is made up of 18 amino acids. CDR3 nucleotide sequence: TGTGCCAGCAGCTTAACGCGGCCTAGCGGGAGGGCCCGGGAGACCCAGTACTTC. Translating gives CASSLTRPSGRARETQYF. The whole variable domain, filled in from reference TRBV11-2 and TRBJ2-5, reads EAGVAQSPRYKIIEKRQSVAFWCNPISGHATLYWYQQILGQGPKLLIQFQNNGVVDDSQLPKDRFSAERLKGVDSTLKIQPAKLEDSAVYLCASSLTRPSGRARETQYFGPGTRLLVL.

The chain recombines TRBV19 with TRBJ1-4, with D uncertain. V was clipped by 6 bases and J by 4 bases, with 9 bases between them. CDR1 is LNHDA, CDR2 SQIVND, per germline (reference sequence). The CDR3 consists of 13 residues. CDR3 sequence reads: CASSLGLNEKLFF. In DNA form, the CDR3 reads TGTGCCAGTAGCCTTGGACTTAATGAAAAACTGTTTTTT.

This clone was found a few times. The chain employs TRBV27 and TRBJ2-1, with TRBD1 matching 11 bases. Germline V gives CDR1 MNHEY, CDR2 SMNVEV (reference sequence). CDR3 length equals 15 residues. V was pared by 3 bases and J by 6 bases, with 4 bases of the junction left unmatched. The CDR3 region has the DNA TGTGCCAGCAGTTTGGGGACAGGGGGGGTCAATGAGCAGTTCTTC. It translates to CASSLGTGGVNEQFF.

The V and J genes are TRBV5-5 and TRBJ2-3; maybe TRBD2 (6 bases). This CDR3 has 14 amino acids. The V gene lost 4 bases and the J gene lost 3 bases, with 12 bases spanning the gap. In germline, CDR1 is SGHKS, CDR2 YYEKEE (reference sequence). The CDR3 region has the DNA TGTGCCAGCAGCACCCTCGCGGGAACAGATACGCAGTATTTT. It specifies CASSTLAGTDTQYF.

This clone was recorded once. The chain links TRBV27 to TRBJ2-3; D possibly corresponds to TRBD1 (5 bases). V was pared by 4 bases and J by 1 base, with 9 bases between. There are 14 residues in the CDR3. CDR1 and CDR2 from the germline V gene are MNHEY and SMNVEV (reference sequence). For the CDR3, the DNA is TGTGCCAGCAGTTCTACAGGAGGCACAGATACGCAGTATTTT. It translates to CASSSTGGTDTQYF.

The chain employs TRBV7-2 and TRBJ2-1; 9 nucleotides agree with TRBD2. Trimming cost V 5 bases and J 4 bases; bases outside gene matches: 12. The CDR3 consists of 17 residues. Looked up from germline, CDR1 is SGHTA and CDR2 is FQGNSA. CDR3: CASSLTPRLAAYNEQFF. Written as DNA, the CDR3 is TGTGCCAGCAGCCTGACGCCGAGACTAGCGGCTTACAATGAGCAGTTCTTC. Complete variable domain (other parts from reference TRBV7-2 and TRBJ2-1): GAGVSQSPSNKVTEKGKDVELRCDPISGHTALYWYRQSLGQGLEFLIYFQGNSAPDKSGLPSDRFSAERTGGSVSTLTIQRTQQEDSAVYLCASSLTPRLAAYNEQFFGPGTRLTVL.

This clone showed up just once. The chain has TRBV11-3 and TRBJ2-1, with D possibly matching TRBD1 (6 bases). This CDR3 spans 13 amino acids. The germline V gene encodes CDR1 SGHNT and CDR2 YENEEA. V lost 6 bases and J lost 3, with 9 bases in between. The CDR3 reads CASSFRGYNEQFF. As DNA, the CDR3 is TGTGCCAGCAGTTTCAGGGGCTACAATGAGCAGTTCTTC. The variable domain in full, with the rest retrieved from reference TRBV11-3 and TRBJ2-1, is EAGVVQSPRYKIIEKKQPVAFWCNPISGHNTLYWYLQNLGQGPELLIRYENEEAVDDSQLPKDRFSAERLKGVDSTLKIQPAELGDSAVYLCASSFRGYNEQFFGPGTRLTVL.

This clone has only a few counts. The chain couples TRBV10-3 to TRBJ2-2; the D gene is possibly TRBD2 (7 bases). The V gene lost 8 bases and the J gene lost 0 bases, with 13 bases spanning the gap. The germline gives CDR1 ENHRY, CDR2 SYGVKD. The CDR3 covers 15 residues. In DNA, the CDR3 is TGTGCCATCCCGGCGGGGGCCGCGAACACCGGGGAGCTGTTTTTT. It encodes CAIPAGAANTGELFF.

This clone was picked up a small number of times. The V call is TRBV4-1, the J call TRBJ2-7; 15 bases match TRBD2. Germline-derived CDR1 and CDR2 are MGHRA and YSYEKL. The CDR3 runs to 20 residues. J gave up 2 bases and V 0 bases, and 11 bases lay outside the gene matches. The CDR3 here is CASSQDRSGTSGRRTYEQYF. The CDR3 DNA sequence: TGCGCCAGCAGCCAAGATAGGTCCGGGACTAGCGGGAGGAGGACCTACGAGCAGTACTTC.

CDR3 region: CSVGLAGGETQYF. CDR3 nucleotide sequence: TGCAGCGTTGGGCTAGCGGGAGGAGAGACCCAGTACTTC. V gene TRBV29-1 combines with J gene TRBJ2-5; 11 bases match TRBD2. V lost 4 bases and J lost 4; bases outside the gene matches: 2. This CDR3 spans 13 amino acids. Per the germline V gene, CDR1 is SQVTM and CDR2 is ANQGSEA.

J is TRBJ2-7 and V is TRBV30, with TRBD2 identical over 8 bases. Germline CDR1 is GTSNPN and CDR2 is SVGIG (reference sequence). V shed 4 bases, J shed 6 bases, and the junction held 8 bases outside the gene matches. CDR3 length: 13 residues. The CDR3 protein is CAWNWRGAGEQYF. The CDR3 DNA reads TGTGCCTGGAATTGGCGGGGGGCGGGCGAGCAGTACTTC. Variable domain in full (rest from reference TRBV30 and TRBJ2-7): SQTIHQWPATLVQPVGSPLSLECTVEGTSNPNLYWYRQAAGRGLQLLFYSVGIGQISSEVPQNLSASRPQDRQFILSSKKLLLSDSGFYLCAWNWRGAGEQYFGPGTRLTVT.

This clone occurred a few times. The chain carries TRBV19 and TRBJ2-1; D unresolved. The CDR3 is 13 amino acids. V shed 8 bases and J shed 5 bases, with 13 bases lying between them. Germline V lookup: CDR1 LNHDA, CDR2 SQIVND (reference sequence). The CDR3 sequence: CASRSNLNNEQFF. CDR3 in DNA: TGTGCCAGTCGGTCGAATCTTAACAATGAGCAGTTCTTC. Supplemented by reference TRBV19 and TRBJ2-1, the full variable domain reads DGGITQSPKYLFRKEGQNVTLSCEQNLNHDAMYWYRQDPGQGLRLIYYSQIVNDFQKGDIAEGYSVSREKKESFPLTVTSAQKNPTAFYLCASRSNLNNEQFFGPGTRLTVL.

A remark on this clone: Other DNA variants within this sample encode the same CDR3. The chain carries TRBV5-1 and TRBJ2-3; TRBD2 matches at 10 bases. CDR3 size: 16 residues. After removal of 6 bases from V and 5 bases from J, the junction contained 12 bases not matched to a gene. The germline V gene has CDR1 SGHRS and CDR2 YFSETQ. CDR3 loop: CASKGASGSSVDTQYF. Written as DNA, the CDR3 is TGCGCCAGCAAGGGGGCTAGCGGGAGCTCGGTAGATACGCAGTATTTT.

J is TRBJ2-7 and V is TRBV19; TRBD1 agrees at 7 bases. V shed 4 bases and J 2 bases; nucleotides not matched to a gene: 5. From germline, CDR1 is LNHDA and CDR2 SQIVND (reference sequence). The CDR3 has 14 amino acids. The CDR3 DNA reads as TGTGCCAGTAGTACCCAGGACAGGCCCTACGAGCAGTACTTC. Its translation is CASSTQDRPYEQYF.

The rearrangement uses TRBV10-3 and TRBJ2-1, with TRBD2 matching over 10 bases. This CDR3 spans 15 amino acids. The junction had 4 bases not matched to a gene; V was cut back by 4 bases and J by 4 bases. Germline CDR1 is ENHRY and CDR2 is SYGVKD. The CDR3 here is CAISGTSGQYNEQFF. DNA for the CDR3: TGTGCCATCAGTGGGACTAGCGGACAGTACAATGAGCAGTTCTTC.

CDR3 bases: TGTGCCAGACCCAACGGGACTACCTACAATGAGCAGTTCTTC. Translation gives CARPNGTTYNEQFF. The chain uses TRBV6-5 and TRBJ2-1; 7 bases map to TRBD2. The CDR3 is 14 amino acids. V gave up 9 bases and J gave up 2 bases; unmatched junction bases: 7. Germline V gene data show CDR1 as MNHEY and CDR2 as SVGAGI.

This clone was observed a single time. The CDR3 region has the DNA TGTGCCAGCTCACCGCAGGCTAGCGGGATCTTAAGGAATGAGCAGTTCTTC. Amino acid sequence: CASSPQASGILRNEQFF. The chain couples TRBV18 to TRBJ2-1; 9 bases map to TRBD2. Germline V gives CDR1 KGHSH, CDR2 LQKENI. The ends lost 3 bases at V and 7 bases at J; junction bases unmatched: 13. This CDR3 contains 17 residues. Full variable domain (outside the CDR3, taken from reference TRBV18 and TRBJ2-1): NAGVMQNPRHLVRRRGQEARLRCSPMKGHSHVYWYRQLPEEGLKFMVYLQKENIIDESGMPKERFSAEFPKEGPSILRIQQVVRGDSAAYFCASSPQASGILRNEQFFGPGTRLTVL.

The genes are TRBV4-1 and TRBJ2-5; 7 nucleotides agree with TRBD1. Looked up from germline, CDR1 is MGHRA and CDR2 is YSYEKL. Losses at the gene ends were 4 bases for V and 5 bases for J; bases not matched to a gene: 13. The CDR3 length is 16 residues. DNA of the CDR3: TGCGCCAGCAGCCTCGCCGACAGGGTTAATACGGAGACCCAGTACTTC. Its protein is CASSLADRVNTETQYF.

The chain uses TRBV5-1 and TRBJ2-7; D might be TRBD1 (6 bases). This CDR3 contains 13 residues. CDR1 is SGHRS, CDR2 YFSETQ, per germline. V was trimmed by 5 bases and J by 2 bases, leaving 11 bases between them. CDR3 bases: TGCGCCAGCAGGGACAGCGCCGCCTACGAGCAGTACTTC. It encodes CASRDSAAYEQYF.

This clone was recorded a few times. This chain uses TRBV11-2 with TRBJ1-1; the match to TRBD1 covers 8 bases. V lost 5 bases and J lost 1; bases outside the gene matches: 6. CDR1 is SGHAT, CDR2 FQNNGV, per germline. CDR3 size: 15 residues. This CDR3 is CASSPQGAGNTEAFF. The DNA for the CDR3 is TGTGCCAGCAGCCCTCAGGGGGCCGGGAACACTGAAGCTTTCTTT.

This sequence joins TRBV7-9 and TRBJ2-5, with D possibly being TRBD1 (6 bases). This CDR3 is built from 15 residues. Looked up from germline, CDR1 is SEHNR and CDR2 is FQNEAQ (reference sequence). V was shortened by 4 bases and J by 1 base, with 13 bases between the two germline ends. The DNA for the CDR3 is TGTGCCAGCAGCTCCCCTTGGACAGCCCAAGAGACCCAGTACTTC. It yields the protein CASSSPWTAQETQYF.

This clone was detected a few times. The chain combines TRBV5-1 with TRBJ2-1; D is unresolved. This CDR3 is 14 amino acids long. The ends were cut back, 3 bases at V and 4 bases at J, with 11 bases in the middle. Per the germline V gene, CDR1 is SGHRS and CDR2 is YFSETQ. This chain's CDR3 is CASSSGTVYNEQFF. The CDR3 bases are TGCGCCAGCAGCTCCGGAACAGTTTACAATGAGCAGTTCTTC.

This chain joins TRBV19 and TRBJ2-3; D is unresolved. V was pared by 3 bases and J by 0 bases, with 7 bases between. The CDR3 extends over 14 amino acids. CDR1 is LNHDA, CDR2 SQIVND, per germline (reference sequence). The CDR3 reads CASSMGSSTDTQYF. The CDR3 DNA reads TGTGCCAGTAGTATGGGCAGTAGCACAGATACGCAGTATTTT. Full variable domain (missing parts from reference TRBV19 and TRBJ2-3): DGGITQSPKYLFRKEGQNVTLSCEQNLNHDAMYWYRQDPGQGLRLIYYSQIVNDFQKGDIAEGYSVSREKKESFPLTVTSAQKNPTAFYLCASSMGSSTDTQYFGPGTRLTVL.

This chain joins TRBV4-2 and TRBJ2-5; D is perhaps TRBD2 (5 bases). V was shortened by 0 bases and J by 4 bases, with 9 bases between the two germline ends. The CDR3 is 14 residues long. Germline V gives CDR1 LGHNA, CDR2 YNFKEQ. The CDR3 nucleotides are TGTGCCAGCAGCCAAGATAAGGGAGTAGAGACCCAGTACTTC. Translating gives CASSQDKGVETQYF.

A word on this clone: Relative to the germline gene, one junction end is altered; a read error may explain this. The rearrangement uses TRBV2 and TRBJ2-1, with TRBD2 as a possible D gene (6 bases). This CDR3 has 12 residues. Germline CDR1 reads SNHLY; CDR2 reads FYNNEI. The CDR3 reads CASSGRGDERFF. CDR3 nucleotides: TGTGCCAGCAGCGGGAGAGGCGATGAGCGGTTCTTC.

V usage is TRBV4-1 and J usage is TRBJ2-7; D remains ambiguous. V lost 1 base and J 3 bases, leaving 13 bases between the germline ends. This CDR3 comprises 15 residues. In germline, CDR1 is MGHRA, CDR2 YSYEKL. The CDR3 loop is CASSQGVQVNYEQYF. The CDR3, as DNA: TGCGCCAGCAGCCAAGGTGTCCAGGTAAACTACGAGCAGTACTTC.

V gene TRBV5-1 combines with J gene TRBJ2-5; TRBD1 is a possible D gene (7 bases). Germline V gene sequence: CDR1 SGHRS, CDR2 YFSETQ. CDR3 size: 15 residues. V was cut by 4 bases and J by 2 bases, with 15 bases left in between. The CDR3 coding sequence is TGCGCCAGCAGCCCCGGGGGACAGACGCAAGAGACCCAGTACTTC. Translation gives CASSPGGQTQETQYF.

This clone has just one count. The rearrangement uses TRBV7-9 and TRBJ2-2, with D maybe TRBD2 (5 bases). The CDR3 spans 15 residues. CDR1 and CDR2 (germline): SEHNR, FQNEAQ (reference sequence). V gave up 5 bases and J gave up 3 bases, with 13 bases separating them. The CDR3 DNA sequence: TGTGCCAGCAGCAACCCCGGGGTTCACACCGGGGAGCTGTTTTTT. Its translation is CASSNPGVHTGELFF.

The chain couples TRBV7-2 to TRBJ2-7, with 9 bases identical to TRBD2. Germline values: CDR1 SGHTA, CDR2 FQGNSA. There are 15 residues in the CDR3. The J segment lost 4 bases and the V segment lost 4 bases, leaving 8 bases of the junction unmatched. The CDR3 coding sequence is TGTGCCAGCAGCTCTACGACTAGCGGTTTTTACGAGCAGTACTTC. It yields the protein CASSSTTSGFYEQYF.